The subject of this entry is one TCR beta chain. Its antigen remains unknown. Patients got ipilimumab 1 mg/kg beginning 14 to 28 days post-transplant. Patients got 3 mg/kg IV nivolumab weeks 1, 4, 7, 10, then biweekly through week 26. Profiling relied on immunoSEQ multiplex PCR, and the TCRdb table lists in-frame clones only, not all of them. The data hold some 44,000 clones, with 70% to 90% observed a single time. The data were taken from a study of ipilimumab plus nivolumab after autologous stem cell transplantation. Background on the study: Myeloma patients were high-risk transplant-naive or relapsed within 3 years of first autologous transplant. Study outcomes and limitations: The authors say TCR, Treg and microbiome findings warrant further study.

The V and J ends lost 1 base and 7 bases respectively, with 11 bases between them. CDR3 size: 13 residues. Looked up from germline, CDR1 is SGHDT and CDR2 is YYEEEE. The chain employs TRBV5-6 and TRBJ1-1; D uncertain. This receptor was identified in a male donor with multiple myeloma. The material was PBMCs, obtained in a trial of ipilimumab plus nivolumab as post-transplant consolidation. DNA of the CDR3: TGTGCCAGCAGCTTGCAGGACCGAGATGAAGCTTTCTTT. It yields the protein CASSLQDRDEAFF.